The 20 T cell receptor beta chains in this list originate from one sample, sequenced in a study of T-cell memory formation after mild COVID-19. MiXCR was run by TCRdb on the 5' RACE reads, yielding one entry per CDR3 protein. Here the sample spans around 250,000 distinct CDR3 sequences, around 15% being singletons. The sample comprised PBMCs or a T cell subset sorted from them (not recorded which). Receptors were obtained from a man aged 18 to 29 who had mild COVID-19 (a few samples of this study predate the infection). Cell type and time point are not known.

The rearrangement joins TRBV30 to TRBJ1-1, with D perhaps TRBD1 (5 bases). CDR3 length: 11 amino acids. Germline CDR1 GTSNPN, CDR2 SVGIG (reference sequence). Trimming stripped 2 bases from V and 6 bases from J, with 7 bases between. The CDR3 DNA sequence: TGTGCCTGGAGTCTAGGGGCTGAAGCTTTCTTT. Protein: CAWSLGAEAFF.

The J gene is TRBJ1-3, the V gene TRBV18; D is uncertain. Trimming pared 5 bases from V and 2 bases from J, leaving 7 bases between. This CDR3 comprises 13 residues. Germline V gene lookup returns CDR1 KGHSH and CDR2 LQKENI. The CDR3 spells CASSDGPGNTIYF. CDR3 bases: TGTGCCAGCTCAGATGGGCCTGGAAACACCATATATTTT. Complete variable domain (other parts from reference TRBV18 and TRBJ1-3): NAGVMQNPRHLVRRRGQEARLRCSPMKGHSHVYWYRQLPEEGLKFMVYLQKENIIDESGMPKERFSAEFPKEGPSILRIQQVVRGDSAAYFCASSDGPGNTIYFGEGSWLTVV.

This clonotype came up a few times. V and J are TRBV15 and TRBJ1-5; no clear D. Looked up from germline, CDR1 is LNHNV and CDR2 is YYDKDF (reference sequence). The CDR3 covers 13 residues. V lost 1 base and J lost 7, with 8 bases in between. This chain's CDR3 is CATSRVDEQPQHF. The CDR3, as DNA: TGTGCCACCAGCAGAGTAGACGAACAGCCCCAGCATTTT.

V is TRBV4-1 and J is TRBJ1-2, with D uncertain. Looked up from germline, CDR1 is MGHRA and CDR2 is YSYEKL. The CDR3 totals 15 residues. V dropped 0 bases and J dropped 1 base, with 9 bases sitting between them. CDR3 loop: CASSQDPTVNYGYTF. CDR3 nucleotide sequence: TGCGCCAGCAGCCAAGACCCTACAGTTAACTATGGCTACACCTTC.

Ten or more counts support this clonotype. This chain links TRBV12-3 or TRBV12-4 with TRBJ2-7; 7 bases fit TRBD2. V was pared by 5 bases and J by 3 bases, with 4 bases of the junction left unmatched. CDR3 length: 13 amino acids. CDR3 DNA: TGTGCCAGCAGTAGCGGGGCGAACTACGAGCAGTACGTC. It codes for CASSSGANYEQYV.

This clonotype came up many times. The rearrangement uses TRBV11-2 and TRBJ2-2; possible D gene TRBD1, 6 bases. The CDR3 is made up of 13 amino acids. Germline CDR1 SGHAT, CDR2 FQNNGV. V was pared by 3 bases and J by 5 bases, with 7 bases between. The CDR3 loop reads CASSFQGTGELFF. Written as DNA, the CDR3 is TGTGCCAGCAGCTTTCAGGGGACCGGGGAGCTGTTTTTT.

This chain connects TRBV18 to TRBJ2-7; 9 bases line up with TRBD1. This CDR3 is built from 16 residues. From germline, CDR1 is KGHSH and CDR2 LQKENI. Trimming cost V 2 bases and J 4 bases; bases outside gene matches: 9. CDR3 sequence: CASSPTDRGWGYEQYV. The CDR3 nucleotides are TGTGCCAGCTCACCAACCGACAGGGGGTGGGGATACGAGCAGTACGTC.

This CDR3 reads CASRIGGESEAFF. CDR3 nucleotide sequence: TGTGCCAGCAGGATTGGGGGGGAGAGTGAAGCTTTCTTT. The chain recombines TRBV27 with TRBJ1-1; D is perhaps TRBD1 (5 bases). V was cut by 6 bases and J by 7 bases, with 15 bases left in between. The germline CDR1 and CDR2 sequences are MNHEY and SMNVEV (reference sequence). The CDR3 consists of 13 residues.

The chain recombines TRBV7-9 with TRBJ1-2; tentatively, D is TRBD1 (5 bases). Per germline, CDR1 SEHNR and CDR2 FQNEAQ (reference sequence). This CDR3 spans 13 amino acids. Trimming took 7 bases from V and 5 from J, leaving 14 bases between them. The DNA of the CDR3 is TGTGCCAGCAAGGCAGGGAACGATTATGGCTACACCTTC. This encodes CASKAGNDYGYTF.

The chain carries TRBV6-2 or TRBV6-3 and TRBJ2-4; 7 bases line up with TRBD1. The CDR3 extends over 19 amino acids. J was trimmed by 1 base and V by 2 bases; bases with no gene match: 14. Germline CDR1 MNHEY, CDR2 SVGEGT. CDR3 sequence (DNA): TGTGCCAGCAGTTACGACCTACGACAGGGACCGGATGCCAAAAACATTCAGTACTTC. Translated: CASSYDLRQGPDAKNIQYF.

This clonotype was counted only a few times. V usage is TRBV20-1 and J usage is TRBJ2-7; 7 bases align to TRBD2. V gave up 3 bases and J gave up 3 bases; unmatched junction bases: 5. Germline V gene data show CDR1 as DFQATT and CDR2 as SNEGSKA (reference sequence). CDR3 size: 13 residues. CDR3 DNA: TGCAGTGCTAGCGGGGGGTTTTACTACGAGCAGTACTTC. Translating it yields CSASGGFYYEQYF.

The V gene is TRBV20-1, the J gene TRBJ2-7, with 12 bases fitting TRBD2. V trimming: 0 bases; J trimming: 6 bases; junction bases outside the gene matches: 3. The CDR3 spans 14 residues. The germline CDR1 and CDR2 sequences are DFQATT and SNEGSKA (reference sequence). The CDR3 bases are TGCAGTGCTAGAGACGCTAGCGGGGGGGGCGAGCAGTACTTC. It yields the protein CSARDASGGGEQYF.

The chain has TRBV10-3 and TRBJ1-5; D gene ambiguous. CDR1 and CDR2 from the germline V gene are ENHRY and SYGVKD. Trimming pared 2 bases from V and 0 bases from J, leaving 11 bases between. The CDR3 has 16 residues. CDR3 sequence (DNA): TGTGCCATCAGTGAGCGCCCGGCAGCTAGCAATCAGCCCCAGCATTTT. As protein: CAISERPAASNQPQHF.

The chain combines TRBV6-1 with TRBJ2-1, with D maybe TRBD2 (7 bases). The CDR3 runs 15 residues. V lost 5 bases to trimming and J lost 7 bases, with 18 bases between them. Germline V gives CDR1 MNHNS, CDR2 SASEGT. The DNA for the CDR3 is TGTGCCAGCAGTAAGGAACCGGGGGGCCTTAATGAGCAGTTCTTC. Translating gives CASSKEPGGLNEQFF.

A few counts support this clonotype. This sequence joins TRBV5-1 and TRBJ1-2, with 9 bases aligning to TRBD1. CDR1 and CDR2 (germline): SGHRS, YFSETQ. The CDR3 loop spans 14 amino acids. V trimming: 2 bases; J trimming: 8 bases; junction bases outside the gene matches: 7. The CDR3 DNA is TGCGCCAGCAGCTTCGAACAGGGGGCATACGGCTACACCTTC. Residues: CASSFEQGAYGYTF.

The V call is TRBV9, the J call TRBJ1-1; 10 bases are a match to TRBD1. Per the germline V gene, CDR1 is SGDLS and CDR2 is YYNGEE. This CDR3 is built from 17 residues. The junction had 5 bases not matched to a gene; V was cut back by 0 bases and J by 0 bases. CDR3 sequence: CASSVVETGGLNTEAFF. For the CDR3, the DNA is TGTGCCAGCAGCGTAGTGGAGACAGGGGGCCTGAACACTGAAGCTTTCTTT.

This clonotype was picked up a small number of times. For the CDR3, the DNA is TGCGCCAGCAGCCGGGGGGGGCAGCCTAACACTGAAGCTTTCTTT. It is translated as CASSRGGQPNTEAFF. V and J are TRBV4-1 and TRBJ1-1; possible D gene TRBD1, 6 bases. The CDR3 has 15 residues. The V gene's germline CDR1 is MGHRA and CDR2 YSYEKL. Deletions cut 4 bases from V and 2 bases from J, with 14 bases between.

This clonotype was detected only a few times. The chain carries TRBV7-9 and TRBJ1-1, with 7 bases matching TRBD1. Germline CDR1 is SEHNR and CDR2 is FQNEAQ (reference sequence). The V segment lost 3 bases and the J segment 4 bases; nucleotides outside the gene matches: 2. The CDR3 is 13 amino acids. The CDR3 bases are TGTGCCAGCAGCTTCAGGGGGACCACTGAAGCTTTCTTT. Its protein is CASSFRGTTEAFF.

This clonotype was counted only a few times. The chain uses TRBV6-5 and TRBJ2-7, with TRBD1 matching 9 bases. Trimming cost V 0 bases and J 5 bases; bases outside gene matches: 5. The CDR3 is 15 amino acids. Germline CDR1 is MNHEY and CDR2 is SVGAGI. CDR3 amino acids: CASSYSADRGHEQYF. As DNA, the CDR3 is TGTGCCAGCAGTTACTCAGCGGACAGGGGCCACGAGCAGTACTTC.

In this sample, this clonotype turned up a few times. The CDR3 protein is CASSQYGTGSSGNTIYF. For the CDR3, the DNA is TGCGCCAGCAGCCAATACGGGACAGGGAGCTCTGGAAACACCATATATTTT. This chain connects TRBV4-3 to TRBJ1-3; 9 positions agree with TRBD1. The CDR3 has 17 residues. V lost 2 bases, J lost 0 bases, and 5 bases stayed unmatched. CDR1 and CDR2 (germline): LGHNA, YSLEER.